The TCR beta chain under discussion was sequenced for a study of metastatic and nonmetastatic thyroid tumors. Study-wide background: Repertoires from blood and tumor or nodule tissue of malignant and benign thyroid patients were compared. Study-wide results and caveats: A significant increase in TCR beta diversity was reportedly seen in malignant thyroid tumors relative to benign nodules, in blood and tumor.

Ahead of thyroid surgery, no patient had received treatment of any kind. Original analysis: The authors used CDR3 differences across clinicopathological groups to build a distant-metastasis classifier for papillary thyroid cancer. TCRdb re-analyzed the PCR reads through MiXCR. TCRdb assigned the V and J calls; the authors' analysis was not used. The sample contains 15,000 to 25,000 clones, 25% to 30% of which appear only once. Notes on this clone: The target antigen is unknown.

The receptor comes from a male donor with papillary thyroid cancer or a benign thyroid nodule (not recorded which). Some clones in this sample may be carry-over from other donors' samples. The sample comprised blood.

CDR3 amino acids: CASSVGFVNTGELFF. CDR3 sequence (DNA): TGTGCCAGCAGTGTCGGTTTTGTGAACACCGGGGAGCTGTTTTTT. V usage is TRBV28 and J usage is TRBJ2-2, with D unclear. Germline V lookup: CDR1 MDHEN, CDR2 SYDVKM. Trimming removed 5 bases from V and 1 base from J, with 11 bases in between. CDR3 length equals 15 residues.